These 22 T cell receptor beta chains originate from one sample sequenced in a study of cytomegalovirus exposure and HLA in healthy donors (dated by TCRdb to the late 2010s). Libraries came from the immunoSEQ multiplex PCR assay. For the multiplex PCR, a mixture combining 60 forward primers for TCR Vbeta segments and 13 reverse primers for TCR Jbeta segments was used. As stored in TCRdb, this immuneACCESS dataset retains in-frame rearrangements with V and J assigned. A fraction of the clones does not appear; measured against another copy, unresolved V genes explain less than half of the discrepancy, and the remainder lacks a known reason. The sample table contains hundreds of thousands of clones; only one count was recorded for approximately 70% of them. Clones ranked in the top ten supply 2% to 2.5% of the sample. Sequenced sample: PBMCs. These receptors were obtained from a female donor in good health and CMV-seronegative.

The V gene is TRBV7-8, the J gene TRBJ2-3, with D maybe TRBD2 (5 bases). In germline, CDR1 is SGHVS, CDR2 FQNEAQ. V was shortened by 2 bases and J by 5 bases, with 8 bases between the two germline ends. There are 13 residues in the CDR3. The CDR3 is CASSLQEGDTQYF. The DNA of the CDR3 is TGTGCCAGCAGCTTACAAGAGGGAGATACGCAGTATTTT.

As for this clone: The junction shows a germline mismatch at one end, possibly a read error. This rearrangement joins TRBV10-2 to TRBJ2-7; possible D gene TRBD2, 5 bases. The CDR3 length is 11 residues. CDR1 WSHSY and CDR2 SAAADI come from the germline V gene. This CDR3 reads CASSEPGAAYF. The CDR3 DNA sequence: TGCGCCAGCAGTGAGCCTGGAGCGGCCTATTTC.

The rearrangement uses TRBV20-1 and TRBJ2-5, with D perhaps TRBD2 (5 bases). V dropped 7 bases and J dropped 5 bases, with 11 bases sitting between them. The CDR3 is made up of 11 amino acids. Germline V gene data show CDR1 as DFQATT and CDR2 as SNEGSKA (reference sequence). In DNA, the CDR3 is TGCAGTGGAGCTAGCATGGAGACCCAGTACTTC. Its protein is CSGASMETQYF.

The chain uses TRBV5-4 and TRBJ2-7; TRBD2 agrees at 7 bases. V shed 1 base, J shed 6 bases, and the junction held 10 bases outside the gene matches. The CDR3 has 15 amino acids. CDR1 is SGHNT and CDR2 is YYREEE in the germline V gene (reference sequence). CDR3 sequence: CASSLSAGDLAEQYF. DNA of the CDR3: TGTGCCAGCAGCTTGTCGGCGGGAGATCTAGCCGAGCAGTACTTC.

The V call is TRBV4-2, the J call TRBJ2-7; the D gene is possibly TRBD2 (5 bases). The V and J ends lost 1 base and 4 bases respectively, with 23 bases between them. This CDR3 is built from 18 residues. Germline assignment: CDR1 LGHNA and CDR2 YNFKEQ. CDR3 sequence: CASSQGIVGNSFVYEQYF. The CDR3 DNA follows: TGTGCCAGCAGCCAAGGTATCGTCGGGAACTCCTTCGTATACGAGCAGTACTTC.

The chain's CDR3 is CASSEERGNYGYTF. Here the CDR3 DNA reads TGTGCCAGCAGTGAAGAAAGGGGAAACTATGGCTACACCTTC. The chain combines TRBV6-5 with TRBJ1-2; D perhaps matches TRBD1 (5 bases). Trimming left V 5 bases short and J 2 bases short, with 12 bases between. Germline CDR1 is MNHEY and CDR2 is SVGAGI. CDR3 size: 14 residues.

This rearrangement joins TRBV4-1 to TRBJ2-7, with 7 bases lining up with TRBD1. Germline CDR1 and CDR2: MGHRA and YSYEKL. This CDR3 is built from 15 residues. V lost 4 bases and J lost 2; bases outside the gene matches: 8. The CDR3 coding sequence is TGCGCCAGCAGCCTTCGGGACAGCCCTACCTACGAGCAGTACTTC. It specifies CASSLRDSPTYEQYF.

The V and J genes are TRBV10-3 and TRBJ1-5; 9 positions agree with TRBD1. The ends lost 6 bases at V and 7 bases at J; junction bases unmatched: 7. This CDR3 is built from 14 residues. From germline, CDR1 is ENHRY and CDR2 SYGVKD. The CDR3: CAIRSDRGDQPQHF. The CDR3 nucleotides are TGTGCCATCAGGTCCGACAGGGGGGACCAGCCCCAGCATTTT.

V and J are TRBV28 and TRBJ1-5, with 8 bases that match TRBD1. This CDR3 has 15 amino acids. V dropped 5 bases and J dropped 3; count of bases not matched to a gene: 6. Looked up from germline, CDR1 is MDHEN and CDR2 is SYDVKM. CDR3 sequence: CASSVHRGVNQPQHF. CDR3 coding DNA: TGTGCCAGCAGTGTTCACAGGGGGGTCAATCAGCCCCAGCATTTT.

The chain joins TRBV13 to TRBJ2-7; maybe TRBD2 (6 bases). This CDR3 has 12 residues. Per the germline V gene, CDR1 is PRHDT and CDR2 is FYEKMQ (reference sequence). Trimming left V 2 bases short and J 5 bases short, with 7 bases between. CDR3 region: CASSLTGDEQYF. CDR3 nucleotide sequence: TGTGCCAGCAGCTTAACGGGGGACGAGCAGTACTTC.

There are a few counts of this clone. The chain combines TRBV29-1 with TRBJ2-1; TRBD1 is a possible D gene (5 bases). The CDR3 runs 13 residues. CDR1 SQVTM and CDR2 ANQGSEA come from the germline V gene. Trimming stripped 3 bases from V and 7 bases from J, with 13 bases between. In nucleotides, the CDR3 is TGCAGCGTTGATGGGGCAGGGTTGAATGAGCAGTTCTTC. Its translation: CSVDGAGLNEQFF.

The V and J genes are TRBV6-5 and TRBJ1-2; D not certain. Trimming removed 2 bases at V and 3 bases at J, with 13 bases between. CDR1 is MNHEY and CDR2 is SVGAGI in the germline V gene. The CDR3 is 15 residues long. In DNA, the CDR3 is TGTGCCAGCAGTTACGAATTTACCAGCGACTATGGCTACACCTTC. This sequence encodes CASSYEFTSDYGYTF.

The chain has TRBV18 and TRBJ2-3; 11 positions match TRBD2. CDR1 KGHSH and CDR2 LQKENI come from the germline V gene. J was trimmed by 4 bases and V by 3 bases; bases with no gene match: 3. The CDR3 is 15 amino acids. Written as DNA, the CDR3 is TGTGCCAGCTCACCTACTAGCGGGAGCTCAGATACGCAGTATTTT. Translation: CASSPTSGSSDTQYF.

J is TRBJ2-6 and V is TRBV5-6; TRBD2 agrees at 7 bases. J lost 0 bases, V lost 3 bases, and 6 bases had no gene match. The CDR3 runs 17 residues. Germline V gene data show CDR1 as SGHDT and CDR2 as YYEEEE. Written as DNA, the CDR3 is TGTGCCAGCAGCTCCCGTGGGAGGGGCTCTGGGGCCAACGTCCTGACTTTC. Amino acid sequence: CASSSRGRGSGANVLTF.

The CDR3 loop reads CASSEKLQGYEQYF. In nucleotides, the CDR3 is TGTGCCAGCAGTGAAAAGCTTCAGGGTTACGAGCAGTACTTC. V is TRBV6-1 and J is TRBJ2-7; possibly TRBD1 for D (5 bases). Trimming removed 2 bases from V and 4 bases from J, with 12 bases in between. The CDR3 runs to 14 residues. CDR1 and CDR2 (germline): MNHNS, SASEGT.

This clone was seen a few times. The CDR3 DNA reads TGTGCCAGCAGCCAACGACTAGCGGGAGGGAGTGAGCAGTACTTC. Its protein product is CASSQRLAGGSEQYF. The chain employs TRBV4-2 and TRBJ2-7; TRBD2 matches at 14 bases. The germline V gene encodes CDR1 LGHNA and CDR2 YNFKEQ. The CDR3 has 15 residues. The trim removed 2 bases at V and 7 bases at J, leaving 4 bases unmatched.

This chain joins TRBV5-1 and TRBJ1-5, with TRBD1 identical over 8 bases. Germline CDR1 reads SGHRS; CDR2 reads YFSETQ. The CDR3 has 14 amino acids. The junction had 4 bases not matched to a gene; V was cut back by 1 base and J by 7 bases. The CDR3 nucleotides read TGCGCCAGCAGCTTGACAGGGGGGGACCAGCCCCAGCATTTT. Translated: CASSLTGGDQPQHF.

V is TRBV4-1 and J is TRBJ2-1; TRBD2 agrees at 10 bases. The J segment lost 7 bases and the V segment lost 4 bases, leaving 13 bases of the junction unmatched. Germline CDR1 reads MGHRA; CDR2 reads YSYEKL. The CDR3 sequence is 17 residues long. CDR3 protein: CASSPLLAGVVANEQFF. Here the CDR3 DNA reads TGCGCCAGCAGCCCACTCCTAGCGGGAGTGGTAGCGAATGAGCAGTTCTTC.

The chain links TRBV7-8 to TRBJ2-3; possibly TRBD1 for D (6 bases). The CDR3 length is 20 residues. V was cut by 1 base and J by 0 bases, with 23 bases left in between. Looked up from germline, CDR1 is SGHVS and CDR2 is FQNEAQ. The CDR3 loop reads CASSLVKRQGSWASTDTQYF. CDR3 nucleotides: TGTGCCAGCAGCTTAGTTAAGCGGCAGGGGTCATGGGCTAGCACAGATACGCAGTATTTT. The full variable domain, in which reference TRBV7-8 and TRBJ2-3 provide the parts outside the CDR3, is GAGVSQSPRYKVAKRGQDVALRCDPISGHVSLFWYQQALGQGPEFLTYFQNEAQLDKSGLPSDRFFAERPEGSVSTLKIQRTQQEDSAVYLCASSLVKRQGSWASTDTQYFGPGTRLTVL.

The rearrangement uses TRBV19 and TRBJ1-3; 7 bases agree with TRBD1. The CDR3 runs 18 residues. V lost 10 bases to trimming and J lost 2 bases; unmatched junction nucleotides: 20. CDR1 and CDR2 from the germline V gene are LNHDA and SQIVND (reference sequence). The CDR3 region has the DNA TGTGCCACCATGGGACAGTCTGCCCCCGGGGTCCCTGGAAACACCATATATTTT. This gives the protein CATMGQSAPGVPGNTIYF.

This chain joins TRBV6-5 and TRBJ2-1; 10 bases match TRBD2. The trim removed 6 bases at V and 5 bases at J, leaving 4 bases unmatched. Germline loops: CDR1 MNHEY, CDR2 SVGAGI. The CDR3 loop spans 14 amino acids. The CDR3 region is CASRPGLAHNEQFF. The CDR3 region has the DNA TGTGCCAGCAGACCGGGACTAGCGCACAATGAGCAGTTCTTC.

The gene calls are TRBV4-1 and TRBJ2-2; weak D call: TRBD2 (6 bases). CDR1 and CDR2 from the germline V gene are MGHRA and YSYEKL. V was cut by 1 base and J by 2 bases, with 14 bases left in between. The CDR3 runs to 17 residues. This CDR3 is CASSQGRGGVNTGELFF. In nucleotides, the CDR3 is TGCGCCAGCAGCCAAGGCCGGGGAGGCGTCAACACCGGGGAGCTGTTTTTT.